This TCR beta chain was sequenced in a study of OX40 agonist ivuxolimab in advanced cancers. Clones were sequenced by immunoSEQ multiplex PCR, and TCRdb holds only the in-frame ones, with some missing. This table has tens of thousands of clones, 70% to 90% appearing once. Findings of the study overall: At 0.1 to 3.0 mg/kg, clonal expansion of CD4+ and CD8+ blood T cells had occurred by week 6.

With respect to this clone: Its antigen is unknown.

V was pared by 5 bases and J by 5 bases, with 3 bases of the junction left unmatched. CDR3 length equals 13 residues. Germline-derived CDR1 and CDR2 are KGHSH and LQKENI. The sequence was collected from an adult with an advanced solid tumor such as melanoma, head and neck, liver or kidney cancer. The rearrangement uses TRBV18 and TRBJ1-5; TRBD1 aligns across 7 bases. Sequences were derived from CD4+ or CD8+ T cells sorted from blood, sampled in a trial of the OX40 agonist ivuxolimab. For the CDR3, the DNA is TGTGCCAGCTCAGACAGGGTCGATCAGCCCCAGCATTTT. This sequence encodes CASSDRVDQPQHF.